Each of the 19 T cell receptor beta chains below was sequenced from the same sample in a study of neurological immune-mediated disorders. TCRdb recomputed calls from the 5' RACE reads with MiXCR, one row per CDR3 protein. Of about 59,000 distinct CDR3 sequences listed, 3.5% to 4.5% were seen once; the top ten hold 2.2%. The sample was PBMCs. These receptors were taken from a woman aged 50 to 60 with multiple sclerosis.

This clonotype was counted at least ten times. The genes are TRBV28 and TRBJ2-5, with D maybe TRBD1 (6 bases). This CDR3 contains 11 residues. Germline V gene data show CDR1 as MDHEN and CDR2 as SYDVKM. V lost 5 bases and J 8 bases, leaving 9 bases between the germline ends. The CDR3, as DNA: TGTGCCAGCAGTAACAGGGTAACCCAGTACTTC. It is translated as CASSNRVTQYF.

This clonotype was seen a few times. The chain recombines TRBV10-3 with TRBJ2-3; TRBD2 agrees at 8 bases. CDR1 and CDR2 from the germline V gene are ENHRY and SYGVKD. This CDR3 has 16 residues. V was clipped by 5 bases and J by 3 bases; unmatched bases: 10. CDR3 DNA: TGTGCCATCAGTCTCGGTGTACTAGCGGTTACAGATACGCAGTATTTT. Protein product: CAISLGVLAVTDTQYF.

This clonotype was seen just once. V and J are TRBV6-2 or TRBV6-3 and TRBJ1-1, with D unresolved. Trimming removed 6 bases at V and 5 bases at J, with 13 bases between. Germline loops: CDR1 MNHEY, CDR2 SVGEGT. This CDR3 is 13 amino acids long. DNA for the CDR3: TGTGCCAGCAGGCCGACAAGTCGGACTGAAGCTTTCTTT. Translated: CASRPTSRTEAFF.

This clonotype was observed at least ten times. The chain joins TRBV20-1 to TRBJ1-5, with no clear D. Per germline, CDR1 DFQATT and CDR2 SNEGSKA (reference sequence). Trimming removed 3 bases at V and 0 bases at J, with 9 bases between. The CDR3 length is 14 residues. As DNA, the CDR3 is TGCAGTGCTAGGAAAGGATATAGCAATCAGCCCCAGCATTTT. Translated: CSARKGYSNQPQHF.

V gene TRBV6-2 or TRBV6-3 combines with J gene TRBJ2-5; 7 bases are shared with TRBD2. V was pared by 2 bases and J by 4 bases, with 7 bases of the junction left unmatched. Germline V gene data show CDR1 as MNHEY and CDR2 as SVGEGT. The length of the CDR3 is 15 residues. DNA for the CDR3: TGTGCCAGCAGTTACGGACGGACTAGACGAGAGACCCAGTACTTC. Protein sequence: CASSYGRTRRETQYF.

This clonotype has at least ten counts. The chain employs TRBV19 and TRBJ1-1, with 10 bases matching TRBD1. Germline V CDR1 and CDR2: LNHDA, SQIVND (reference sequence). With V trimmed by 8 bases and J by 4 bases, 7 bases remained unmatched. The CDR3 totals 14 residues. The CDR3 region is CASGRDRGRTEAFF. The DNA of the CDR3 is TGTGCCAGTGGGAGGGACAGGGGTCGCACTGAAGCTTTCTTT.

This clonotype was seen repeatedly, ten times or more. The CDR3 sequence: CAISDSGRPSSYNEQFF. The CDR3 nucleotides read TGTGCCATCAGTGATAGCGGGAGGCCGAGCTCCTACAATGAGCAGTTCTTC. The chain couples TRBV10-3 to TRBJ2-1; 10 nucleotides agree with TRBD2. The CDR3 spans 17 residues. CDR1 ENHRY and CDR2 SYGVKD come from the germline V gene. J lost 0 bases, V lost 3 bases, and 5 bases had no gene match.

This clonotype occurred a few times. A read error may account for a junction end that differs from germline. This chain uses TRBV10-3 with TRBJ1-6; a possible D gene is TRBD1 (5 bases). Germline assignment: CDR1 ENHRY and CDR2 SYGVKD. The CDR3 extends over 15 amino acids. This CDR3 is CAISDSGGYNSPLNF. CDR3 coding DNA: TGTGCCATCAGTGACTCCGGGGGTTATAATTCACCCCTCAACTTT.

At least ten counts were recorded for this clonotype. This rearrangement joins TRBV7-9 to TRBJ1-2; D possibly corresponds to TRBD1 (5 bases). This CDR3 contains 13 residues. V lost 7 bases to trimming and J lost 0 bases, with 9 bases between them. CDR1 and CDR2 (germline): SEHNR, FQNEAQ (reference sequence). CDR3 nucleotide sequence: TGTGCCAGCATGGGGGGGGCTAACTATGGCTACACCTTC. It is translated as CASMGGANYGYTF.

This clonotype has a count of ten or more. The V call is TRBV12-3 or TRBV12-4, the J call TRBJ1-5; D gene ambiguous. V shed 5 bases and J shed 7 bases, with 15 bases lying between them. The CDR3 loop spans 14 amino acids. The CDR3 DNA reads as TGTGCCAGCAGTCCGGGATTTCAGTCCCAGCCCCAGCATTTT. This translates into CASSPGFQSQPQHF.

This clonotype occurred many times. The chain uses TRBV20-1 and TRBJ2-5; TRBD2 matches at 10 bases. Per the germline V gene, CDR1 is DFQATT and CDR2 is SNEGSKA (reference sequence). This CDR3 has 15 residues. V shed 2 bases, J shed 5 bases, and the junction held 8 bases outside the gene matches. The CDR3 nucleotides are TGCAGTGCTAGACCAAGCGGGAGGGGATCGGAGACCCAGTACTTC. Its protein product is CSARPSGRGSETQYF.

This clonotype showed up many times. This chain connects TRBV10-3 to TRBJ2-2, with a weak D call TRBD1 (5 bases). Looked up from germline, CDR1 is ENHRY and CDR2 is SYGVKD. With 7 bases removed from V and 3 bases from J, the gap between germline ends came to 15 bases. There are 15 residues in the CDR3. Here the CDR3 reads CAIKQSGHDTGELFF. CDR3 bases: TGTGCCATCAAACAGTCAGGGCACGACACCGGGGAGCTGTTTTTT.

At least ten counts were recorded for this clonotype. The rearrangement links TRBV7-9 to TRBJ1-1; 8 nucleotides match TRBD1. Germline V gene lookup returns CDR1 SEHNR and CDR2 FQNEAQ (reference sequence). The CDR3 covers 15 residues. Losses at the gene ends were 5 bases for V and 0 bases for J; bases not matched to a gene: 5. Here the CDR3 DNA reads TGTGCCAGCAGCGCAGGGGACAGGATGAACACTGAAGCTTTCTTT. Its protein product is CASSAGDRMNTEAFF.

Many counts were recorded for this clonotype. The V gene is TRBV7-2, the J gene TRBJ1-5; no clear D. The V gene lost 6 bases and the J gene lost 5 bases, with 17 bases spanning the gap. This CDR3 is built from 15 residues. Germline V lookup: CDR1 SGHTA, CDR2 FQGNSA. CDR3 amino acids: CASSSQLGSDQPQHF. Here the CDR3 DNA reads TGTGCCAGCAGTTCCCAGCTGGGGTCGGATCAGCCCCAGCATTTT. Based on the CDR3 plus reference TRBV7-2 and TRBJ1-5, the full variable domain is GAGVSQSPSNKVTEKGKDVELRCDPISGHTALYWYRQSLGQGLEFLIYFQGNSAPDKSGLPSDRFSAERTGGSVSTLTIQRTQQEDSAVYLCASSSQLGSDQPQHFGDGTRLSIL.

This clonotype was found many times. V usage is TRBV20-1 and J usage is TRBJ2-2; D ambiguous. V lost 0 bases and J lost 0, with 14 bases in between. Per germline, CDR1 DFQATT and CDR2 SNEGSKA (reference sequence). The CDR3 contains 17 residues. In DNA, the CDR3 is TGCAGTGCTAGAGATCGGGCCAGGTCCTCGAACACCGGGGAGCTGTTTTTT. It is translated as CSARDRARSSNTGELFF.

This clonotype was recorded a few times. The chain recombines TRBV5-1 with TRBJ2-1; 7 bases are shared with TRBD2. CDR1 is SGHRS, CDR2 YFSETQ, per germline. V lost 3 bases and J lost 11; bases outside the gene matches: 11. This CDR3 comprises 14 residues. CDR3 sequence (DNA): TGCGCCAGCAGCTACGCCAGGGAGGGTGATCAGCAGTTCTTC. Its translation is CASSYAREGDQQFF.

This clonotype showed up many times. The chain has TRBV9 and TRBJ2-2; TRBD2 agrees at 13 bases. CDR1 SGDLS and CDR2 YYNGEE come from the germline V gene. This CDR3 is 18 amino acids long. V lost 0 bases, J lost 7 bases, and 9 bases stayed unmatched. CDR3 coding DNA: TGTGCCAGCAGCGTAGTAGTGGGGACTAGCGGGAATGGCGGGGAGCTGTTTTTT. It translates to CASSVVVGTSGNGGELFF.

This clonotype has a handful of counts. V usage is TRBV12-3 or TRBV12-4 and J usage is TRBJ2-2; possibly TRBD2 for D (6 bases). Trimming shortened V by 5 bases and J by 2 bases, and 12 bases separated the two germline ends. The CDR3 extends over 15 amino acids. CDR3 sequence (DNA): TGTGCCAGCAGTCCTAGCGAACACAACACCGGGGAGCTGTTTTTT. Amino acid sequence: CASSPSEHNTGELFF.

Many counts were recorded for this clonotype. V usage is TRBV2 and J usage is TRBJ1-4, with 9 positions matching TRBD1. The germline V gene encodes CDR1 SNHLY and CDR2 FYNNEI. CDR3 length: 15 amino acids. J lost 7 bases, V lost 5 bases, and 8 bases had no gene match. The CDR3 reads CASSRDRGEVEKLFF. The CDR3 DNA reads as TGTGCCAGCAGTCGCGACAGGGGGGAGGTTGAAAAACTGTTTTTT.